This passage covers 3 T cell receptor beta chains from one sample sequenced in a study of OX40 agonist ivuxolimab in advanced cancers. Assay used: immunoSEQ multiplex PCR; TCRdb lists only in-frame clones, some missing. There are over 55,000 clones in the sample; over 90% occur only once, and 15% to 19% lies in the top ten. The sample consisted of CD4+ or CD8+ T cells sorted from blood, taken in a trial of the OX40 agonist ivuxolimab. All receptors derive from an adult with an advanced solid tumor such as melanoma, head and neck, liver or kidney cancer.

CDR3 amino acids: CASSYRGANEKLFF. The CDR3 bases are TGTGCCAGCAGTTACCGAGGGGCTAATGAAAAACTGTTTTTT. The chain combines TRBV6-5 with TRBJ1-4, with D perhaps TRBD1 (5 bases). Germline V gives CDR1 MNHEY, CDR2 SVGAGI. The CDR3 contains 14 residues. Trimming shortened V by 2 bases and J by 3 bases, and 7 bases separated the two germline ends.

This clone was counted once. The genes are TRBV6-5 and TRBJ1-2; D is uncertain. V shed 0 bases and J shed 2 bases, with 7 bases lying between them. Germline CDR1 MNHEY, CDR2 SVGAGI. This CDR3 spans 14 amino acids. CDR3 sequence (DNA): TGTGCCAGCAGTTACTCGGGCGCGAACTATGGCTACACCTTC. Protein: CASSYSGANYGYTF.

J is TRBJ2-7 and V is TRBV4-1; no definite D call. Trimming left V 0 bases short and J 6 bases short, with 15 bases between. The CDR3 has 15 amino acids. Germline CDR1 and CDR2: MGHRA and YSYEKL. As DNA, the CDR3 is TGCGCCAGCAGCCAAGATATCGGCCGCGGCCCCGAGCAGTACTTC. Amino acids: CASSQDIGRGPEQYF.